This record looks at one T cell receptor beta chain sequence and its context. Germline V gives CDR1 SGHRS, CDR2 YFSETQ. This CDR3 has 17 residues. V lost 0 bases, J lost 4 bases, and 8 bases stayed unmatched. Participants came from roughly 24 US areas, aged roughly 18 to 100 years. Cohort allocation depended upon clinical history that participants reported. The data were obtained in a study of blood T cell repertoires in COVID-19. Study as a whole: From T cells, B-cell-depleted T cells, or PBMCs came the material, which was cDNA or gDNA.

In the authors' workflow: Estimation of nucleated cell counts relied on the amplification of reference gene primers. Sequencing used immunoSEQ multiplex PCR; TCRdb keeps in-frame clones, though not all of them. V and J calls and clone size are given by that table; D and trimming were obtained from the DNA. Of 350,000 to 550,000 clones in the sample, around nine tenths were seen once. The clonotype comes from a woman under 30 with acute COVID-19. What was sequenced was PBMCs or T cells enriched from blood (not recorded which). The chain is built from TRBV5-1 and TRBJ2-2; 8 bases match TRBD2. The CDR3 region has the DNA TGCGCCAGCAGCTTGGAAATAGCGGGGTCGCTCACCGGGGAGCTGTTTTTT. Encoded protein: CASSLEIAGSLTGELFF.